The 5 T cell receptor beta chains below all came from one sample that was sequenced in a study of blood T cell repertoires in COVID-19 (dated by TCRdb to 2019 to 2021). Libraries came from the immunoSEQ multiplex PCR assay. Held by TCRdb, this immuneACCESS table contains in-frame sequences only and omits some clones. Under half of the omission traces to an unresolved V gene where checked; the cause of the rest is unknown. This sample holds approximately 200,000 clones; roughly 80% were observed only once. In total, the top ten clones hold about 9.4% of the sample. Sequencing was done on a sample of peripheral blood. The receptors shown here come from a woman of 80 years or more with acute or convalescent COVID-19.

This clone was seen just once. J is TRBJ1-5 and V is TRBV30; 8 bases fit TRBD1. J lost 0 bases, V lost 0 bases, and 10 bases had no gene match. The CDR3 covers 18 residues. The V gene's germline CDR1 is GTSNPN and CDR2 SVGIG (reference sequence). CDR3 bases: TGTGCCTGGAGTGTGGGGCAGGGGGCAGGGTATAGCAATCAGCCCCAGCATTTT. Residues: CAWSVGQGAGYSNQPQHF.

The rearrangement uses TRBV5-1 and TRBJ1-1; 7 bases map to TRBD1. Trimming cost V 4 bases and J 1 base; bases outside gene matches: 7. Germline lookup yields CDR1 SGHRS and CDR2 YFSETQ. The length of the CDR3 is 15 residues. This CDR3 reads CASSPAGTENTEAFF. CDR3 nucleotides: TGCGCCAGCAGCCCGGCCGGGACAGAGAACACTGAAGCTTTCTTT.

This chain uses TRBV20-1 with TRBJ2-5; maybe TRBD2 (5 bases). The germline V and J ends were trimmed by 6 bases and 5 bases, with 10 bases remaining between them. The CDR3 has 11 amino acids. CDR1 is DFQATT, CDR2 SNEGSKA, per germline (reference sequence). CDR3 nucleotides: TGCAGTGCCGGGCCGGGGGAGACCCAGTACTTC. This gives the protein CSAGPGETQYF.

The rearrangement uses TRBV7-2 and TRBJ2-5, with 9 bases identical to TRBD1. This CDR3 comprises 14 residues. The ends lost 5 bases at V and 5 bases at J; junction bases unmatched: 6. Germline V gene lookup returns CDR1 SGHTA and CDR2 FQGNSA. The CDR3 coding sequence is TGTGCCAGCAGCCCCAGGACAGGGGTTGAGACCCAGTACTTC. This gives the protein CASSPRTGVETQYF.

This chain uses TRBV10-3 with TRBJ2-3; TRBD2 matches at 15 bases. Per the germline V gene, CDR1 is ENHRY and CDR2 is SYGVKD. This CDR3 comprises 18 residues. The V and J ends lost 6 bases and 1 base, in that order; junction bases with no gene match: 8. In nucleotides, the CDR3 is TGTGCCATCAGCCGGACTAGCGGGGGGGGAGGGGGCACAGATACGCAGTATTTT. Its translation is CAISRTSGGGGGTDTQYF.